This TCR beta chain was sequenced in a study of blood T cells in healthy people across ages. Study-wide results and caveats: A strong correlation was found between TCR beta diversity and the percentage of naive T cells.

The junction had 5 bases not matched to a gene; V was cut back by 4 bases and J by 0 bases. The V gene's germline CDR1 is SGHNT and CDR2 YYREEE (reference sequence). The CDR3 spans 16 residues. This clonotype was seen a handful of times. The antigen remains unidentified. The use of a sample-barcoded 5' primer and a J-beta primer mix characterized a second PCR of roughly 6 to 11 cycles. TCRdb itself ran the 5' RACE reads through MiXCR, one entry per CDR3 protein. The sample has approximately 490,000 distinct CDR3 sequences; 24% are singletons. The data also belong to a second study, concerning T cells of mothers and their children. That study reports: Researchers put all of the extracted RNA into cDNA synthesis, using roughly 1.5 ug per 15 ul. Inherited differences only slightly affect thymic shaping of TCR recombination output.

The source of this sequence is a boy aged 10-17 years in good health. The specimen was blood. The V gene is TRBV5-4, the J gene TRBJ2-1; 9 positions agree with TRBD2. The CDR3 protein is CASSGVAGASYNEQFF. The CDR3 nucleotides are TGTGCCAGCAGCGGAGTAGCGGGGGCCTCCTACAATGAGCAGTTCTTC.